The rows below give T cell receptor beta chains drawn from one sample of a study of blood T cell repertoires in COVID-19. The assay was immunoSEQ multiplex PCR, and TCRdb's table has in-frame clones only and misses some. Of 85,000 to 110,000 clones listed, around 90% are singletons. The sequenced sample was peripheral blood. These receptors all come from a woman aged 55-69 years with acute or convalescent COVID-19. Both conserved end residues are trimmed from each CDR3. Each record gives: V gene, clone size, J gene, CDR3 protein. Clone sizes are given selectively: once, few, many, or a class where the clone is expanded.

>TRBV28|-|TRBJ2-7
ASSLGGAGGYEQY
>TRBV10-3|-|TRBJ1-2
AISELGQGDGYT
>TRBV5-1|-|TRBJ1-1
ASSLDRGIGNTEAF
>TRBV7-2|few|TRBJ1-1
ASSSFLRGGIEAF
>TRBV5-1|-|TRBJ1-2
ASGVDSPANGYT
>TRBV5-4|-|TRBJ2-1
ASQGLHRNEQF
>TRBV5-1|once|TRBJ1-6
ASSPDGGGISPLH
>TRBV7-3|-|TRBJ2-2
ASSPQITGELF
>TRBV9|-|TRBJ1-2
ASSVAQGNYGYT
>TRBV14|-|TRBJ1-1
ASSQGLTTTEAF
>TRBV2|-|TRBJ1-4
ASSEGVREKLF
>TRBV7-9|-|TRBJ2-3
ASSQGSSRTDTQY
>TRBV6-1|-|TRBJ1-5
ASSEAPQGASNQPQH